This T cell receptor (beta chain) was sequenced in a study of lymphopenia after photon versus proton radiotherapy. The CDR3 runs 14 residues. Unmatched junction bases numbered 4, after V lost 9 bases and J lost 4 bases. Germline V gene sequence: CDR1 MNHNS, CDR2 SASEGT. The protocol was immunoSEQ multiplex PCR, while the TCRdb copy is restricted to in-frame clones and leaves out a portion. Of over 15,000 clones listed, around nine tenths are singletons. The chain employs TRBV6-1 and TRBJ1-6, with 9 bases aligning to TRBD1. The TCR originated in a man aged 55 to 70 with pancreatic cancer. Sequences were derived from peripheral blood, sampled from a patient treated with photon-based radiotherapy. The CDR3 loop is CASQTGGYNSPLHF. The DNA for the CDR3 is TGTGCCAGTCAGACAGGGGGATATAATTCACCCCTCCACTTT.